Detailed here is one T cell receptor beta chain. Antigen unknown. This record belongs to a study of vaccination and CD4 T cells after COVID-19. Across the whole study: SARS-CoV-2 PCR on nasal swabs had been positive for the convalescent patients; nine were mild and one was severe. Whole-study results and caveats: Within the convalescent patients, spike mono-reactivity was found in 304 of 307 vaccine-specific clones.

Treatment of the sample: approximately nine-day PBMC culture with coronavirus spike peptide pools or control peptides (ViraFEST assay). The Oncomine TCR Beta short-read assay generated sequence data from the DNA of cultured CD4+ T cells. Investigators obtained genomic DNA by extraction from cultured CD4+ T cells. TCRdb processed the PCR reads anew with MiXCR; each CDR3 protein has one entry. The table shows under 7,000 distinct CDR3 sequences, with less than 40% occurring only once. CDR1 is SQVTM, CDR2 ANQGSEA, per germline. Trimming removed 5 bases from V and 0 bases from J, with 10 bases in between. This CDR3 has 13 residues.

The TCR sequence derives from a human donor who had recovered from COVID-19. The gene calls are TRBV29-1 and TRBJ1-2; possibly TRBD1 for D (5 bases). The specimen comprised CD4+ T cells from blood, cultured in vitro, sampled after SARS-CoV-2 vaccination. The CDR3 region is CSVWDGTNYGYTF. The CDR3 DNA is TGCAGCGTTTGGGACGGGACTAACTATGGCTACACCTTC.